The clone carrying this TCR beta chain occurred a few times. These data come from a study of blood T cell repertoires in COVID-19. In the study overall: There were acute and convalescent COVID-19 samples, and they came from the United States, Italy and Spain. The analysed material was cDNA or gDNA that came from T cells, B-cell-depleted T cells, or PBMCs.

Original data processing: Amplification of reference gene primers was used by the study to estimate nucleated cell counts. TCRdb keeps only in-frame clones here, not all; method: immunoSEQ multiplex PCR. V and J calls and clone size follow that table, whereas D and trimming were derived from the DNA. The table lists approximately 170,000 clones, approximately 82% of them singletons. This CDR3 is 17 amino acids long. With 3 bases removed from V and 0 bases from J, the gap between germline ends came to 15 bases. Germline V gene lookup returns CDR1 LNHDA and CDR2 SQIVND (reference sequence). The specimen was peripheral blood. This TCR was recovered from a woman older than 75 with active or convalescent COVID-19. This rearrangement joins TRBV19 to TRBJ1-5, with D perhaps TRBD1 (5 bases). CDR3 in DNA: TGTGCCAGTAGTATCAGGGTGGGGCCAGATAGCAATCAGCCCCAGCATTTT. Translation: CASSIRVGPDSNQPQHF.